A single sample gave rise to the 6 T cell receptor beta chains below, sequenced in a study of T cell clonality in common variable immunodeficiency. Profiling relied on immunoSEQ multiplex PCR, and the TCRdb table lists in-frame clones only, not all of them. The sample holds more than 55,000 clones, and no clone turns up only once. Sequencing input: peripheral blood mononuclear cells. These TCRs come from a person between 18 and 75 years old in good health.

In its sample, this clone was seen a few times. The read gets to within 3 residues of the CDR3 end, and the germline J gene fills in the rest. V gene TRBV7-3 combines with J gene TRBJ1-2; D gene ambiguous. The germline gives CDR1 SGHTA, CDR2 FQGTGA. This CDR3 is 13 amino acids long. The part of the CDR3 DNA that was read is TGTGCCAGCAGCTCCTACGTAGCGGATACC. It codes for CASSSYVADT. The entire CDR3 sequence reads CASSSYVADTYTF.

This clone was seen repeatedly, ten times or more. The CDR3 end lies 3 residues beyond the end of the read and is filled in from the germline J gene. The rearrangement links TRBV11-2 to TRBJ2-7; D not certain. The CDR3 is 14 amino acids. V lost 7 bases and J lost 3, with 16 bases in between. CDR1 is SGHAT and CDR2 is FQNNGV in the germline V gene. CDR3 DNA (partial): TGTGCCAGCACCAACATCCCTTTAAACTACGAG. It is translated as CASTNIPLNYE. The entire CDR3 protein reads CASTNIPLNYEQYF.

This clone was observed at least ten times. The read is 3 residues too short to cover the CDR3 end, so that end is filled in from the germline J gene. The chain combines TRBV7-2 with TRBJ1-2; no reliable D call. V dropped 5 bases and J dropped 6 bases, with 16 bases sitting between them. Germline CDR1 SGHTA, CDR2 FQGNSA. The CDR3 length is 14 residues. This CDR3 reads CASSRLPIEDGYTF. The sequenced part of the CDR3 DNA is TGTGCCAGCAGCCGACTCCCGATCGAGGATGGC.

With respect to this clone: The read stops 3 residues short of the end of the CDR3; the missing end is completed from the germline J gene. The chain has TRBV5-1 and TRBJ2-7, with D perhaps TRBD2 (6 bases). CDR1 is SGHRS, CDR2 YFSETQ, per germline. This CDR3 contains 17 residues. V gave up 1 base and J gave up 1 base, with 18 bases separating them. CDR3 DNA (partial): TGCGCCAGCAGCTTGTTTGCCTTTGTGGGGGGTTCCTACGAG. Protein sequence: CASSLFAFVGGSYE. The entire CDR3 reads CASSLFAFVGGSYEQYF.

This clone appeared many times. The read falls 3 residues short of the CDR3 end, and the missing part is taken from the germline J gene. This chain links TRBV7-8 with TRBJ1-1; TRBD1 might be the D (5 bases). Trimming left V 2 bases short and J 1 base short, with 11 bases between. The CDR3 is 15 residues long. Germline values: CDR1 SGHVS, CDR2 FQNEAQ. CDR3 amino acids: CASSLRGSGNTEAFF. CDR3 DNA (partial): TGTGCCAGCAGCTTACGGGGGTCGGGGAACACTGAA.

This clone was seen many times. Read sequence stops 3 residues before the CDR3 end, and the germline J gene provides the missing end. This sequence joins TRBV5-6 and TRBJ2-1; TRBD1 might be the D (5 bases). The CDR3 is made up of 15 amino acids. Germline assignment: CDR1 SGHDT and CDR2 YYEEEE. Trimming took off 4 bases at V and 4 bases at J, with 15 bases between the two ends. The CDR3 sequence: CASSHQGGDYNEQFF. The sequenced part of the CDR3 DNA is TGTGCCAGCAGCCATCAGGGCGGTGATTACAATGAG.